This T cell receptor (beta chain) was retrieved from a study of T cell repertoires in cytomegalovirus infection. Germline lookup yields CDR1 SGHTA and CDR2 FQGNSA. The CDR3 loop spans 16 amino acids. With 1 base removed from V and 6 bases from J, the gap between germline ends came to 15 bases. This clonotype appeared a few times. Its antigen is not identified. TCRdb re-called the reads with MiXCR, one entry per CDR3 protein. There are some 350,000 distinct CDR3 sequences in the sample; roughly 34% occur only once, and approximately 13% lies in the top ten. Sequenced here: cultured PBMCs, sampled from culture after CMV antigen stimulation. The receptor's source is a human donor in good health (CMV status not recorded). Some clones in this sample may be carry-over from other donors' samples. This rearrangement joins TRBV7-2 to TRBJ2-2, with a tentative D call TRBD1 (5 bases). Here the CDR3 DNA reads TGTGCCAGCAGCTTAGAGGGCCAGGGAATTCCCGGGGAGCTGTTTTTT. It yields the protein CASSLEGQGIPGELFF.